Sequencing of this T cell receptor beta chain was carried out in a study of vaccination effects on CD4 cells after COVID-19. The repertoire was sequenced with immunoSEQ multiplex PCR; TCRdb's copy has only in-frame clones and lacks some. The sample has 25,000 to 30,000 clones; about 81% are singletons. The ViraFEST assay expanded antigen-specific CD4+ T cells with viral peptide pools before sequencing. When around ten days of culture had elapsed, CD4+ T cells were isolated. Vaccinated participants had no history of SARS-CoV-2 infection and tested negative for nucleocapsid antibodies. This clone was found once. Antigen unknown. Whole-study results and caveats: Only a few convalescent patients and no early post-infection timepoints featured in the study.

Trimming took 6 bases from V and 4 from J; bases not matched to a gene: 9. Germline assignment: CDR1 ENHRY and CDR2 SYGVKD. The CDR3 runs 16 residues. The input for sequencing was CD4+ T cells from PBMCs cultured with SARS-CoV-2 spike peptides, taken before COVID-19 vaccination. The rearrangement joins TRBV10-3 to TRBJ2-1; 10 bases are a match to TRBD2. This TCR came from a human donor who received a COVID-19 vaccine. The CDR3 sequence: CAISLAGGDMYNEQFF. CDR3 bases: TGTGCCATCAGCTTAGCGGGGGGCGACATGTACAATGAGCAGTTCTTC.